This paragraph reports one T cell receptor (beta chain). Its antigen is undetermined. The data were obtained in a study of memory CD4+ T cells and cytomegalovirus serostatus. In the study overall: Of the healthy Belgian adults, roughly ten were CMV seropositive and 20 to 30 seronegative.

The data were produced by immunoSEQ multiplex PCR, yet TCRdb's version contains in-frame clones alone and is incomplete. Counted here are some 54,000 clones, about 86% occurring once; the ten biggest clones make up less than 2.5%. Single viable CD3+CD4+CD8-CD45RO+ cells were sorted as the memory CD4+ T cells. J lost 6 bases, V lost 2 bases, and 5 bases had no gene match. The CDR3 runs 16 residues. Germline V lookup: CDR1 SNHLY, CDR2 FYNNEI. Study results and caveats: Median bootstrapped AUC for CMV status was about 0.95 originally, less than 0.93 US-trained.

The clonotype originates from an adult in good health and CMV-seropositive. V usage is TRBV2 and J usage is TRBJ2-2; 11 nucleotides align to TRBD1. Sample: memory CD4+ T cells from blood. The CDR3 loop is CASSERTGGWAGELFF. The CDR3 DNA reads TGTGCCAGCAGTGAAAGGACAGGGGGCTGGGCCGGGGAGCTGTTTTTT. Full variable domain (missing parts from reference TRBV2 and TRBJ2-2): EPEVTQTPSHQVTQMGQEVILRCVPISNHLYFYWYRQILGQKVEFLVSFYNNEISEKSEIFDDQFSVERPDGSNFTLKIRSTKLEDSAMYFCASSERTGGWAGELFFGEGSRLTVL.